A single sample gave rise to the 3 T cell receptor beta chains below, sequenced in a study of blood T cell repertoires in COVID-19. The data were produced by immunoSEQ multiplex PCR, yet TCRdb's version contains in-frame clones alone and is incomplete. The sample has under 350,000 clones; roughly 85% are singletons. The material sequenced was peripheral blood. Every receptor here comes from a woman between 50 and 59 years old who had recovered from COVID-19.

J is TRBJ1-1 and V is TRBV28, with unresolved D. The CDR3 length is 15 residues. Germline CDR1 is MDHEN and CDR2 is SYDVKM. V gave up 6 bases and J gave up 3 bases, with 17 bases separating them. The CDR3 sequence: CASRKYTAADTEAFF. DNA of the CDR3: TGTGCCAGCAGGAAATACACCGCTGCGGACACTGAAGCTTTCTTT.

There are a few counts of this clone. The rearrangement joins TRBV5-1 to TRBJ1-3; D remains ambiguous. Germline-derived CDR1 and CDR2 are SGHRS and YFSETQ. The CDR3 is 15 amino acids. Trimming stripped 4 bases from V and 0 bases from J, with 11 bases between. The DNA for the CDR3 is TGCGCCAGCAGCACCGGACTCTACTCTGGAAACACCATATATTTT. This sequence encodes CASSTGLYSGNTIYF.

This clone was found a few times. The CDR3 region has the DNA TGTGCCGGACAAAGGGACAGAAACACCGGGGAGCTGTTTTTT. Translated, it gives CAGQRDRNTGELFF. The chain links TRBV30 to TRBJ2-2; 7 bases match TRBD1. The CDR3 has 14 amino acids. Germline CDR1 reads GTSNPN; CDR2 reads SVGIG (reference sequence). Trimming took 8 bases from V and 2 from J; bases not matched to a gene: 8.